A selection of T cell receptor beta chains follows, all from one sample in a study of cytomegalovirus exposure and HLA in healthy donors. Only in-frame clones appear in the TCRdb table, and some are missing; sequencing was by immunoSEQ multiplex PCR. The data show approximately 54,000 clones, with approximately 82% seen just once and approximately 2.8% held by the top ten. Sequenced material: PBMCs. The source is a woman younger than 35 in good health and CMV-seronegative. Each CDR3 is given with its conserved first and last residue. The D gene is left open where the match is weak. Not all rows give a size; the values are once, few, many and, for expanded clones, a class.

clone size	J gene	V gene	D gene	CDR3 protein	CDR3 DNA
-	TRBJ1-1	TRBV25-1	-	CASSESGSRGTEAFF	TGTGCCAGCAGTGAATCCGGGTCGCGGGGAACTGAAGCTTTCTTT
few	TRBJ1-1	TRBV6-5	TRBD1	CASTQTRTGGAFF	TGTGCCAGCACCCAAACCCGGACAGGAGGAGCTTTCTTT
-	TRBJ1-4	TRBV2	-	CASLTGRATNEKLFF	TGTGCCAGCCTCACAGGGCGAGCAACTAATGAAAAACTGTTTTTT
-	TRBJ2-7	TRBV6-5	-	CASEGTARHEQYF	TGTGCCAGTGAAGGGACTGCCCGGCACGAGCAGTACTTC
-	TRBJ2-5	TRBV30	-	CAWNNRQFQETQYF	TGTGCCTGGAATAACCGACAGTTCCAAGAGACCCAGTACTTC
-	TRBJ2-5	TRBV6-6	-	CASSYSGGLGETQYF	TGTGCCAGCAGTTACTCCGGAGGTCTGGGTGAGACCCAGTACTTC
once	TRBJ2-7	TRBV18	-	CASSRSGGLHEQYF	TGTGCCAGCTCACGTTCGGGGGGCCTACACGAGCAGTACTTC
-	TRBJ1-1	TRBV10-2	-	CASSESSRGAEAFF	TGCGCCAGCAGTGAGTCTTCGCGCGGGGCTGAAGCTTTCTTT
-	TRBJ2-7	TRBV6-1	TRBD2	CASSESGRASGEQYF	TGTGCCAGCAGTGAAAGCGGGAGGGCCTCCGGGGAGCAGTACTTC
-	TRBJ2-4	TRBV27	TRBD1	CASSLYRGGIQYF	TGTGCCAGCAGTTTGTACAGGGGTGGGATCCAGTACTTC
-	TRBJ2-1	TRBV6-5	TRBD1	CASSYPPGQGAGEQFF	TGTGCCAGCAGTTACCCCCCCGGACAGGGGGCGGGTGAGCAGTTCTTC
-	TRBJ2-5	TRBV6-4	-	CASSRQLQETQYF	TGTGCCAGCAGCAGACAGCTTCAAGAGACCCAGTACTTC
-	TRBJ2-3	TRBV7-9	TRBD2	CASSPRTSGNTDTQYF	TGTGCCAGCAGCCCTCGGACTAGCGGGAACACAGATACGCAGTATTTT
-	TRBJ2-7	TRBV9	-	CASSGDDRPTYEQYF	TGTGCCAGCAGCGGTGATGACAGGCCCACCTACGAGCAGTACTTC
-	TRBJ2-1	TRBV27	TRBD2	CASSFGLAGEQFF	TGTGCCAGCAGTTTTGGCCTAGCGGGTGAGCAGTTCTTC
-	TRBJ2-2	TRBV7-9	TRBD1	CASSTRQGSGELFF	TGTGCCAGCAGCACAAGACAGGGTTCCGGGGAGCTGTTTTTT
-	TRBJ1-1	TRBV18	-	CASSPAGLDTEAFF	TGTGCCAGCTCACCAGCGGGGCTCGACACTGAAGCTTTCTTT
once	TRBJ1-4	TRBV5-1	-	CASSIQAVGTNEKLFF	TGCGCCAGCAGCATACAGGCCGTGGGGACTAATGAAAAACTGTTTTTT
-	TRBJ2-4	TRBV7-9	TRBD1	CASSSDRGRNSQYF	TGTGCCAGCAGCTCCGACAGGGGGCGAAACAGTCAGTACTTC
-	TRBJ2-5	TRBV5-1	-	CASSLAFLSQETQYF	TGCGCCAGCAGCTTGGCCTTTCTTAGCCAAGAGACCCAGTACTTC
-	TRBJ2-5	TRBV9	TRBD2	CASSVASSGRQETQYF	TGTGCCAGCAGCGTAGCGTCTAGCGGGAGACAAGAGACCCAGTACTTC
-	TRBJ2-4	TRBV11-2	-	CASSLNRTRAIRNSQYF	TGTGCCAGCAGCCTCAACAGGACCCGCGCGATTCGGAACAGTCAGTACTTC